These T cell receptor beta chains were read from a single sample in a study of cytomegalovirus exposure and HLA in healthy donors. Produced via immunoSEQ multiplex PCR; TCRdb's table is partial and in-frame only. This sample's table reports about 170,000 clones. The sequencing sample was made of PBMCs. All receptors come from a woman aged 55-69 years in good health and CMV-seronegative. Each CDR3 is given without its conserved first and last residue.

v_gene	j_gene	CDR3aa
TRBV7-3	TRBJ2-1	ASSPQVSSYNEQF
TRBV2	TRBJ2-3	ASTGTVVSSDTQY
TRBV18	TRBJ1-2	ASSPLARSDYGYT
TRBV18	TRBJ2-3	ASSPPGGENTQY
TRBV2	NA	ASTRGAYEQY
TRBV5-1	TRBJ2-1	ASSPRDRRDEQF
TRBV7-2	TRBJ2-5	ASSPYETQY
TRBV5-1	TRBJ2-7	ASSTSGQRTYEQY
TRBV4-2	TRBJ1-2	ASSQAPDRPYGYT
TRBV10-3	TRBJ2-2	AATGVANTGELF
TRBV9	TRBJ2-2	ASSPLGSTLTGELF
TRBV5-4	TRBJ2-3	ASSLTGGATDTQY
TRBV4-2	TRBJ2-3	ASSQGGPHTDTQY
TRBV5-6	TRBJ1-2	ASSLALSGQGHYGYT
TRBV4-1	TRBJ1-1	ASSQDWRTNTEAF
TRBV5-1	TRBJ1-2	ASSLGQNGYT
TRBV6-1	TRBJ2-7	ASSEPNRAYEQY
TRBV11-1	TRBJ1-1	ASSHRGRGEAF
TRBV11-2	TRBJ2-7	ASSRDPSSYEQY
TRBV5-1	TRBJ2-2	ASSSTRGGLVGTGELF
TRBV11-3	TRBJ2-1	ASSLDRRGEQF
TRBV25-1	TRBJ1-2	ASSDLTVAYGYT
TRBV19	TRBJ1-1	ASSRGQGASEAF
TRBV7-2	TRBJ2-7	ASSHRGSLGEQY
TRBV7-9	TRBJ1-1	ASSLADRRNTEAF
TRBV9	TRBJ2-7	ASSVSGRTYEQY
TRBV7-3	TRBJ2-3	ASSLGQGTDTQY
TRBV9	TRBJ1-4	ASSAPYGGKLF
TRBV6-1	TRBJ1-2	ASSEGGVGQTYGYT
TRBV11-2	TRBJ2-7	ASNPWAGGSEQY
TRBV5-6	TRBJ1-1	ASSLRDIEIEAF
TRBV19	TRBJ1-5	ASSMETGGAQYQPQH
TRBV6-1	TRBJ2-1	ASSEERVRYNEQF
TRBV5-6	TRBJ2-7	ASSLTGSYEQY
TRBV19	TRBJ2-1	ASSKGLAGGENEQF
TRBV6-6	TRBJ1-6	ASGGGAPNSPLH
TRBV5-6	TRBJ2-2	ASSLLPGSSWTGELF
TRBV6-7	TRBJ2-7	ASSYGRTGVYEQY
TRBV27	TRBJ2-1	ASSPTDSGGAGYNEQF
TRBV10-1	TRBJ2-7	ASSDPGQAYEQY
TRBV18	TRBJ2-3	ASSPSGTRTDTQY
TRBV27	TRBJ2-4	ASTGLAKNIQY
TRBV29-1	TRBJ2-1	SVVPNYNEQF
TRBV7-8	TRBJ2-1	ASSPSSGQVNEQF
TRBV27	TRBJ2-7	ASSSANSRGGNYEQY
TRBV5-6	TRBJ2-3	ASSWPGQGADTQY
TRBV9	TRBJ2-3	ASSVKGGLTDTQY
TRBV19	TRBJ2-1	ASSIDRLAGVSYNEQF
TRBV5-1	TRBJ1-1	ASSLAGQGMNTEAF
TRBV6-1	TRBJ2-2	ASWLAAVGELF
TRBV5-1	TRBJ2-3	ASSLGADAIDTQY
TRBV9	TRBJ2-1	ASSSDRLAGSYNEQF